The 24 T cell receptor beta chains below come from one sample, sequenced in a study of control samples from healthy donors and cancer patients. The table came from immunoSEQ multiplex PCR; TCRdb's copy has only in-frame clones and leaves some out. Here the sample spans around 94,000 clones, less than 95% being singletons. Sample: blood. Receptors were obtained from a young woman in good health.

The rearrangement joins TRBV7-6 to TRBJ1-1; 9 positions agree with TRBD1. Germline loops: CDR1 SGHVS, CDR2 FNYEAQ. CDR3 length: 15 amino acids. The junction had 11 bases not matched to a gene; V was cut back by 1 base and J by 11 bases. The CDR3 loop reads CASSLVGADRGKAFF. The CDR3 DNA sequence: TGTGCCAGCAGCTTAGTAGGGGCGGACAGGGGTAAGGCTTTCTTT.

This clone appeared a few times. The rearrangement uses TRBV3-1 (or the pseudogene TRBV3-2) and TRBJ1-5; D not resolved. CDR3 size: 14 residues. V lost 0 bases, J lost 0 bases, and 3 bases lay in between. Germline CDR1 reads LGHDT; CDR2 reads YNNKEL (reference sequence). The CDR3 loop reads CASSQEASNQPQHF. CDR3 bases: TGTGCCAGCAGCCAAGAGGCTAGCAATCAGCCCCAGCATTTT.

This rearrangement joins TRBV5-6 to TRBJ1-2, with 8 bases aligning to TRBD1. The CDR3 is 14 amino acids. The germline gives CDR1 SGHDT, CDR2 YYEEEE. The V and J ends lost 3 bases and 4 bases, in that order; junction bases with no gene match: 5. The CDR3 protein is CASSYGQGGYGYTF. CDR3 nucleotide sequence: TGTGCCAGCAGCTACGGACAGGGTGGCTATGGCTACACCTTC.

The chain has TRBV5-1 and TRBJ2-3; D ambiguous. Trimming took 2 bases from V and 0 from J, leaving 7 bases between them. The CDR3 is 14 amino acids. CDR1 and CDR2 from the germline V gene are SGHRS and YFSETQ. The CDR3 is CASSFELSTDTQYF. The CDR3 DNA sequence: TGCGCCAGCAGCTTTGAGTTGAGCACAGATACGCAGTATTTT.

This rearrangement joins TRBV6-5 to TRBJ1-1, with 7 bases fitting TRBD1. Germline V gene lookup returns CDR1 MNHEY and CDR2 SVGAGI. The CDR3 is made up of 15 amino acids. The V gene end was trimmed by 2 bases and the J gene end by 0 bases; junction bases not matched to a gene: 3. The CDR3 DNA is TGTGCCAGCAGTTACGCGGGACAGCTGAACACTGAAGCTTTCTTT. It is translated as CASSYAGQLNTEAFF.

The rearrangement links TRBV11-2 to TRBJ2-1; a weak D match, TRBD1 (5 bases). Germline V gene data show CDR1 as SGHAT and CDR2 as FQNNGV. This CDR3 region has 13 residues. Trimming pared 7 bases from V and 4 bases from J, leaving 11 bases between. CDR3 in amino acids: CASTLRGYNEQFF. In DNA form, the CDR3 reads TGTGCCAGCACCCTTAGGGGTTACAATGAGCAGTTCTTC.

CDR3 coding DNA: TGTGCCATCAGTGAGTTCGACAGGGGATACGAGCAGTACTTC. This translates into CAISEFDRGYEQYF. The rearrangement links TRBV10-3 to TRBJ2-7; 8 positions match TRBD1. V lost 1 base to trimming and J lost 4 bases; unmatched junction nucleotides: 3. The CDR3 spans 14 residues. Germline V CDR1 and CDR2: ENHRY, SYGVKD.

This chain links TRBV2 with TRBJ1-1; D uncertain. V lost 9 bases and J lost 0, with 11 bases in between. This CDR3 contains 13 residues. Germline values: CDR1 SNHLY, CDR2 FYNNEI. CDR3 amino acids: CASNPGVNTEAFF. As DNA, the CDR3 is TGTGCCAGTAACCCCGGGGTGAACACTGAAGCTTTCTTT. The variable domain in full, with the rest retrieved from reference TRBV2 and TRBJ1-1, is EPEVTQTPSHQVTQMGQEVILRCVPISNHLYFYWYRQILGQKVEFLVSFYNNEISEKSEIFDDQFSVERPDGSNFTLKIRSTKLEDSAMYFCASNPGVNTEAFFGQGTRLTVV.

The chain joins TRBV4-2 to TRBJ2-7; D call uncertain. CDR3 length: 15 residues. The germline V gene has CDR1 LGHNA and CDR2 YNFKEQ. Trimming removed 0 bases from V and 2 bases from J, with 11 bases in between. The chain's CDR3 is CASSQEVGLPYEQYF. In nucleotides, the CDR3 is TGTGCCAGCAGCCAAGAGGTGGGTTTACCCTACGAGCAGTACTTC.

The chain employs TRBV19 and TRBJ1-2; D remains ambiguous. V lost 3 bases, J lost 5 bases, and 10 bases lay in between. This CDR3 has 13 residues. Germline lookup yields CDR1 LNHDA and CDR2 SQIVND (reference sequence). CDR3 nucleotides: TGTGCCAGTAGTATCGGCAAAGAGTATGGCTACACCTTC. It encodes CASSIGKEYGYTF. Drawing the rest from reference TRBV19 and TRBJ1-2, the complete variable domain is DGGITQSPKYLFRKEGQNVTLSCEQNLNHDAMYWYRQDPGQGLRLIYYSQIVNDFQKGDIAEGYSVSREKKESFPLTVTSAQKNPTAFYLCASSIGKEYGYTFGSGTRLTVV.

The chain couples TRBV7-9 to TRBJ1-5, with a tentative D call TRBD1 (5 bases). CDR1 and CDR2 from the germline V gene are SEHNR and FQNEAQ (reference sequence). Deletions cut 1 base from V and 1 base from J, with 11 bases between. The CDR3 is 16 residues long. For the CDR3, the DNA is TGTGCCAGCAGCTTAGTTCTTGGGGCCAGCAATCAGCCCCAGCATTTT. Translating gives CASSLVLGASNQPQHF.

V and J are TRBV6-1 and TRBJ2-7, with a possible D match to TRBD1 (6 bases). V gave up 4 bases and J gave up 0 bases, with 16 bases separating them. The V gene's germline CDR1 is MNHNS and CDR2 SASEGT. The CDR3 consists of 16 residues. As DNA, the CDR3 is TGTGCCAGCAGTGTTTCAGGGGCCTTTAGCTCCTACGAGCAGTACTTC. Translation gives CASSVSGAFSSYEQYF.

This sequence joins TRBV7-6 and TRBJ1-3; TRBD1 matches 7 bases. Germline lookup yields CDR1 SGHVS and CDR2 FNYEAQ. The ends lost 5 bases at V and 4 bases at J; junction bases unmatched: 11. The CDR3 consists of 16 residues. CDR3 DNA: TGTGCCAGCAGCCCCGGGACAGCTACGAACGGAAACACCATATATTTT. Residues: CASSPGTATNGNTIYF. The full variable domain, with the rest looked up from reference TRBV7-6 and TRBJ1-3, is GAGVSQSPRYKVTKRGQDVALRCDPISGHVSLYWYRQALGQGPEFLTYFNYEAQQDKSGLPNDRFSAERPEGSISTLTIQRTEQRDSAMYRCASSPGTATNGNTIYFGEGSWLTVV.

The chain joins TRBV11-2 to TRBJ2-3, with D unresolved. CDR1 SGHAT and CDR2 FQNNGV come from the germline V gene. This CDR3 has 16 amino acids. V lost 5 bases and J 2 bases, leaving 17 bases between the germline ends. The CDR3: CASSPLSAESTDTQYF. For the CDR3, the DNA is TGTGCCAGCAGCCCACTTTCGGCGGAGTCCACAGATACGCAGTATTTT.

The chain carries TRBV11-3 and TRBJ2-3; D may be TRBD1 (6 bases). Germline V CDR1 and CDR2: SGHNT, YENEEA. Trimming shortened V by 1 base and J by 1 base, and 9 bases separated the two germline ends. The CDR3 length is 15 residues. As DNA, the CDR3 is TGTGCCAGCAGCTTAGCAGGGGACGGCACAGATACGCAGTATTTT. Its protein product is CASSLAGDGTDTQYF. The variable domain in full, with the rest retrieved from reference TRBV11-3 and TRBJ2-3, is EAGVVQSPRYKIIEKKQPVAFWCNPISGHNTLYWYLQNLGQGPELLIRYENEEAVDDSQLPKDRFSAERLKGVDSTLKIQPAELGDSAVYLCASSLAGDGTDTQYFGPGTRLTVL.

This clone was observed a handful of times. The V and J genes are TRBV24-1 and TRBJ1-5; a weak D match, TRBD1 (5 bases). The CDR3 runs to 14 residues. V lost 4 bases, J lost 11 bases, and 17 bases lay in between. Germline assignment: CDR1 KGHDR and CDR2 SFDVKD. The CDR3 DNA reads TGTGCCACCAGTGACCCTGACAGTGAATCAGCCCAGCATTTT. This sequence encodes CATSDPDSESAQHF.

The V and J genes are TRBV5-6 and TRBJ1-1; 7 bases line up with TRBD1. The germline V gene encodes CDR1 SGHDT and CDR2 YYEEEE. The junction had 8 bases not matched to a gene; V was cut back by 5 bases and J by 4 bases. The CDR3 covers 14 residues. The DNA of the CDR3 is TGTGCCAGCAGGCCTCTCCGGGACAGCACTGAAGCTTTCTTT. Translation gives CASRPLRDSTEAFF.

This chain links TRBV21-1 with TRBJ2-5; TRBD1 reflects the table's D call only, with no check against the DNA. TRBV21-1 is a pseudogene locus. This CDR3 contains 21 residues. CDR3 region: CASSKFGCDRGFDSYQETQYF. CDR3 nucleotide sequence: TGTGCCAGCAGCAAATTTGGGTGTGACAGGGGATTTGATTCCTACCAAGAGACCCAGTACTTC.

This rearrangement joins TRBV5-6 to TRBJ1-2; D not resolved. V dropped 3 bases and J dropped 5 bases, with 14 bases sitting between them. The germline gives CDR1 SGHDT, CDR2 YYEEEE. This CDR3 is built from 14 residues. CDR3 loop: CASSYRPAGYGYTF. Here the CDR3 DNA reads TGTGCCAGCAGCTACCGCCCGGCGGGGTATGGCTACACCTTC.

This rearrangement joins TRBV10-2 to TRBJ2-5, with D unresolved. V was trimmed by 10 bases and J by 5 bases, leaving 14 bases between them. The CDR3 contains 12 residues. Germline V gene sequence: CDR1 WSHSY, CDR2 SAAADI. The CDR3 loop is CAIMAQVETQYF. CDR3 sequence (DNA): TGCGCCATCATGGCACAAGTGGAGACCCAGTACTTC.

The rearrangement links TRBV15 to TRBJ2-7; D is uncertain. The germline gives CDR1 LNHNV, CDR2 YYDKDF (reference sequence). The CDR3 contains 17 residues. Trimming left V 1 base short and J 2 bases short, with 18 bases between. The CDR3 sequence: CATSRAWSRKFTYEQYF. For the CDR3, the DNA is TGTGCCACCAGCAGAGCATGGTCCCGGAAGTTTACCTACGAGCAGTACTTC.

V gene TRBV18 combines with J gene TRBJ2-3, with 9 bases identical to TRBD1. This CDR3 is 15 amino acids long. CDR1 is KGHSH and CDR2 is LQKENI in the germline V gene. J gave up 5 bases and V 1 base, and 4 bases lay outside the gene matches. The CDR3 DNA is TGTGCCAGCTCACCACTGGGACAGGGAGGAGATACGCAGTATTTT. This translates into CASSPLGQGGDTQYF.

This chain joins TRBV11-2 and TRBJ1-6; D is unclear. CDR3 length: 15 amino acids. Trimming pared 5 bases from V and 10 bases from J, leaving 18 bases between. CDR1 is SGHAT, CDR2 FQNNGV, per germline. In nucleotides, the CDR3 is TGTGCCAGCAGCGCTATAGAGGGTGTAGGGTCACCCCTCCACTTT. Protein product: CASSAIEGVGSPLHF.

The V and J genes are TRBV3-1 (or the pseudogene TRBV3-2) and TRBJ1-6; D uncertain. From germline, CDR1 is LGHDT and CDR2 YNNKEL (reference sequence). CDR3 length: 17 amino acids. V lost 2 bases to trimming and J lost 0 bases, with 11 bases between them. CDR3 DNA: TGTGCCAGCAGCCAATTCCGCTTGAGCTCCTATAATTCACCCCTCCACTTT. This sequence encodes CASSQFRLSSYNSPLHF.